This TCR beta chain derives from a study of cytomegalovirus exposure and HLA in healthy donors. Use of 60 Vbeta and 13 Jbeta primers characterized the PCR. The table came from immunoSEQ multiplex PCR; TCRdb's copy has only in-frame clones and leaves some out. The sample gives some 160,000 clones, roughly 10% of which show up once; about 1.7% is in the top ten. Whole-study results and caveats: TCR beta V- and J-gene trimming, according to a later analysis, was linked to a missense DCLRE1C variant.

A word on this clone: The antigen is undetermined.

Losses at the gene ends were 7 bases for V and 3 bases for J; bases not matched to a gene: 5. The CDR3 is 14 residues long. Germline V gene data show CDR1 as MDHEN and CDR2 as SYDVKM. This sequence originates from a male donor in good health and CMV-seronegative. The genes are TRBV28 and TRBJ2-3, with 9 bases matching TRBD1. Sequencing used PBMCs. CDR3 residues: CASTRGQGTDTQYF. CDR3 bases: TGTGCCAGCACGCGGGGACAGGGAACAGATACGCAGTATTTT.